A selection of T cell receptor beta chains follows, all from one sample in a study of early T cells in non-severe SARS-CoV-2 infection. TCRdb processed the 5' RACE reads anew with MiXCR; each CDR3 protein has one entry. The repertoire has 97,000 or so distinct CDR3 sequences, approximately 10% of them found once; the top ten carry around 4.7%. This material consisted of whole blood, taken at baseline. The receptors shown here come from an adult who was a healthcare worker with PCR-confirmed SARS-CoV-2 infection or an uninfected control (not recorded which). Each CDR3 is given with its conserved first and last residue. Part of the rows lack a size; the others show once, few, many or a class for expanded clones.

V	size	J	CDR3
TRBV4-3	many	TRBJ1-2	CASSQGTGRKGYTF
TRBV12-3/TRBV12-4	many	TRBJ1-2	CASSRVAGADGYTF
TRBV9	many	TRBJ1-2	CASSVSPTKAGSGYTF
TRBV20-1	few	TRBJ1-2	CSARTEDGYTF
TRBV10-3	few	TRBJ2-2	CAISESRAGGTGELFF
TRBV2	few	TRBJ2-1	CASSRTENNEQFF
TRBV20-1	many	TRBJ2-7	CSALTPAALSYEQYF
TRBV2	NA	TRBJ2-3	CASRPGLFTDTQYF
TRBV7-2	few	TRBJ2-3	CASSRDALTDTQYF
TRBV11-2	NA	TRBJ2-3	CASSYVLVGTDTQYF
TRBV27	few	TRBJ2-1	CASSALAGGPGEQFF
TRBV6-4	few	TRBJ1-3	CASLRQDVSGNTIYF
TRBV9	many	TRBJ2-3	CASSVVGLAATDTQYF
TRBV7-9	NA	TRBJ2-3	CASSSLLAGGPFSDTQYF
TRBV29-1	few	TRBJ2-1	CSAKYNEQFF
TRBV2	many	TRBJ2-1	CASSARQGDNEQFF
TRBV3-1	few	TRBJ2-1	CASSHGNEQFF
TRBV5-1	few	TRBJ1-1	CASSFGEWNTEAFF
TRBV2	NA	TRBJ2-3	CASSTGTKDTQYF
TRBV6-5	NA	TRBJ2-1	CASCRDNEQFF
TRBV12-5	many	TRBJ2-6	CASGSTGDTSGANVLTF
TRBV4-3	many	TRBJ2-3	CASSSLAGGTDTQYF
TRBV9	many	TRBJ2-1	CASSERSGTSGSIYNEQFF
TRBV18	few	TRBJ1-3	CASSPQGSGNTIYF
TRBV7-3	many	TRBJ2-1	CASSGGLAGEVLFF
TRBV19	few	TRBJ2-1	CASSIESRGYNEQFF
TRBV30	few	TRBJ2-3	CAWSDTVPPSRQYF
TRBV27	NA	TRBJ1-6	CASSLIGPTSTDSPLHF
TRBV20-1	many	TRBJ2-5	CSARNPGEETQYF
TRBV19	many	TRBJ1-5	CATAGQVSIGNQPQHF
TRBV20-1	NA	TRBJ2-3	CSARDPTTAQYF
TRBV5-6	many	TRBJ2-5	CASSQTGGREETQYF
TRBV11-2	NA	TRBJ2-5	CASSLAGRAQETQYF
TRBV19	NA	TRBJ2-1	CASSVGTSKGNEQFF
TRBV20-1	many	TRBJ2-4	CSAHTAGWDIQYF